This T cell receptor beta chain was observed in a study of response to subunit inactivated influenza vaccine. Study-wide findings and caveats: The authors put forward the suggestion that each seasonal influenza vaccination may bring in only a limited number of new T cells.

This CDR3 is 13 amino acids long. CDR1 is SGHAT, CDR2 FQNNGV, per germline. V gave up 1 base and J gave up 9 bases, with 12 bases separating them. On this clonotype: Its antigen is still unknown.

MiXCR, applied by TCRdb to the RT-PCR reads, yields one record per CDR3 protein. The sample includes 590,000 or so distinct CDR3 sequences, about 15% of them seen just once. This receptor was obtained from a middle-aged man who received an inactivated influenza vaccine. V is TRBV11-2 and J is TRBJ1-2; D unclear. The input for sequencing was PBMCs from blood, taken 14 days before vaccination. The CDR3 loop reads CASSLVRGGSYTF. CDR3 bases: TGTGCCAGCAGCTTAGTCCGAGGAGGAAGCTACACCTTC.